Listed here are 27 T cell receptor beta chains from one sample, sequenced in a study of blood T cell repertoires in COVID-19. Libraries were prepared by immunoSEQ multiplex PCR; TCRdb keeps only in-frame clonotypes and omits some of them. This table has 200,000 to 250,000 clones, more than 75% appearing once. What was sequenced was PBMCs or T cells enriched from blood (not recorded which). The receptors derive from a woman aged 45 to 65 who had recovered from COVID-19.

The chain has TRBV3-1 (or the pseudogene TRBV3-2) and TRBJ1-4; D is unclear. Germline V gene lookup returns CDR1 LGHDT and CDR2 YNNKEL (reference sequence). The CDR3 loop spans 13 amino acids. V shed 2 bases and J shed 8 bases, with 9 bases lying between them. Here the CDR3 DNA reads TGTGCCAGCAGCCAACGACATGAGGAAAAACTGTTTTTT. Encoded protein: CASSQRHEEKLFF.

Written as DNA, the CDR3 is TGTGCCAGCAGCCAAGTCCGGAGCGGGAAGAGCACAGATACGCAGTATTTT. Residues: CASSQVRSGKSTDTQYF. V gene TRBV4-2 combines with J gene TRBJ2-3; 7 bases are shared with TRBD2. V dropped 1 base and J dropped 0; count of bases not matched to a gene: 7. This CDR3 is 17 amino acids long. Per germline, CDR1 LGHNA and CDR2 YNFKEQ.

The chain employs TRBV2 and TRBJ1-6; D not resolved. The CDR3 consists of 14 residues. Germline assignment: CDR1 SNHLY and CDR2 FYNNEI. The V end was cut by 4 bases, the J end by 3 bases, with 7 bases between. CDR3 loop: CASSGESYNSPLHF. For the CDR3, the DNA is TGTGCCAGCAGTGGAGAGAGCTATAATTCACCCCTCCACTTT.

The chain combines TRBV9 with TRBJ1-6, with D possibly being TRBD1 (6 bases). The CDR3 is 16 amino acids. Between the trimmed V and J ends, which lost 2 bases and 7 bases, there was a span of 16 bases. Germline-derived CDR1 and CDR2 are SGDLS and YYNGEE. The DNA for the CDR3 is TGTGCCAGCAGCGTGGGGGGGGCAGGAGCCAATTCACCCCTCCACTTT. It codes for CASSVGGAGANSPLHF.

V usage is TRBV6-5 and J usage is TRBJ1-4; perhaps TRBD1 as D (5 bases). Germline values: CDR1 MNHEY, CDR2 SVGAGI. Trimming removed 0 bases at V and 8 bases at J, with 16 bases between. The CDR3 has 16 amino acids. CDR3: CASSYSSGRAREKLFF. CDR3 nucleotides: TGTGCCAGCAGTTACTCGAGTGGCAGGGCGAGGGAAAAACTGTTTTTT.

The gene calls are TRBV19 and TRBJ2-1, with TRBD2 matching 13 bases. The CDR3 totals 15 residues. Germline assignment: CDR1 LNHDA and CDR2 SQIVND (reference sequence). V dropped 5 bases and J dropped 4; count of bases not matched to a gene: 2. The CDR3 DNA follows: TGTGCCAGTAGTGGACTAGCGGGGGCGTACAATGAGCAGTTCTTC. Translated: CASSGLAGAYNEQFF.

This clone was observed a few times. V usage is TRBV9 and J usage is TRBJ1-6; weak D call: TRBD1 (5 bases). V was trimmed by 7 bases and J by 9 bases, leaving 14 bases between them. The CDR3 has 13 residues. The germline V gene has CDR1 SGDLS and CDR2 YYNGEE. CDR3 amino acids: CASQWGGGSPLHF. CDR3 DNA: TGTGCCAGCCAATGGGGGGGTGGTTCACCCCTCCACTTT.

The chain has TRBV5-1 and TRBJ2-7, with D possibly matching TRBD1 (6 bases). This CDR3 has 14 amino acids. V was pared by 2 bases and J by 2 bases, with 11 bases between. Germline V lookup: CDR1 SGHRS, CDR2 YFSETQ. The CDR3 loop is CASSLTGFAYEQYF. The CDR3 region has the DNA TGCGCCAGCAGCTTAACAGGGTTCGCCTACGAGCAGTACTTC.

The genes are TRBV10-3 and TRBJ2-7; 8 nucleotides match TRBD1. V lost 7 bases, J lost 2 bases, and 4 bases stayed unmatched. Germline CDR1 ENHRY, CDR2 SYGVKD. The CDR3 is made up of 13 amino acids. As DNA, the CDR3 is TGTGCCATCAAGACAGGGGAGGCCTACGAGCAGTACTTC. Its protein product is CAIKTGEAYEQYF.

The chain combines TRBV6-5 with TRBJ1-1; D unresolved. CDR3 length: 13 residues. The germline V gene encodes CDR1 MNHEY and CDR2 SVGAGI. The V end was cut by 8 bases, the J end by 6 bases, with 16 bases between. This chain's CDR3 is CASLSPHRAEAFF. CDR3 coding DNA: TGTGCCAGCCTATCCCCCCACCGGGCTGAAGCTTTCTTT.

The chain links TRBV11-2 to TRBJ2-7, with 12 bases aligning to TRBD2. This CDR3 has 16 amino acids. The J segment lost 5 bases and the V segment lost 5 bases, leaving 10 bases of the junction unmatched. Germline V lookup: CDR1 SGHAT, CDR2 FQNNGV. The CDR3 coding sequence is TGTGCCAGCAGCGTCGGACTAGCGGGAATCCCCGACGAGCAGTACTTC. This gives the protein CASSVGLAGIPDEQYF.

This clone was counted a single time. The chain has TRBV11-2 and TRBJ2-5; 10 bases are shared with TRBD2. V dropped 5 bases and J dropped 4; count of bases not matched to a gene: 7. The CDR3 spans 15 residues. Germline lookup yields CDR1 SGHAT and CDR2 FQNNGV. In DNA, the CDR3 is TGTGCCAGCAGCCTAAGCGGGGGGGCCCGAGAGACCCAGTACTTC. The encoded protein is CASSLSGGARETQYF.

The chain carries TRBV6-1 and TRBJ1-5; 7 nucleotides agree with TRBD1. Germline CDR1 MNHNS, CDR2 SASEGT. The CDR3 spans 14 residues. J gave up 2 bases and V 3 bases, and 1 base lay outside the gene matches. CDR3 in DNA: TGTGCCAGCAGTGATCAGGGGGGCAATCAGCCCCAGCATTTT. Its translation is CASSDQGGNQPQHF.

This clone appeared a few times. This rearrangement joins TRBV7-8 to TRBJ1-3; D call uncertain. The CDR3 loop spans 13 amino acids. CDR1 is SGHVS, CDR2 FQNEAQ, per germline. Trimming removed 0 bases at V and 4 bases at J, with 4 bases between. The CDR3 nucleotides read TGTGCCAGCAGCTTAGCGCAGGGAAACACCATATATTTT. It encodes CASSLAQGNTIYF.

The J gene is TRBJ1-5, the V gene TRBV2, with 7 bases aligning to TRBD1. The CDR3 contains 14 residues. The trim removed 5 bases at V and 4 bases at J, leaving 5 bases unmatched. Germline assignment: CDR1 SNHLY and CDR2 FYNNEI. The CDR3: CASSSQGVNQPQHF. CDR3 in DNA: TGTGCCAGCAGTTCTCAGGGGGTGAATCAGCCCCAGCATTTT.

The rearrangement uses TRBV7-2 and TRBJ2-3; 7 nucleotides line up with TRBD1. This CDR3 has 12 amino acids. Germline CDR1 and CDR2: SGHTA and FQGNSA. V lost 6 bases and J lost 11; bases outside the gene matches: 8. For the CDR3, the DNA is TGTGCCAGCAGTCTGGACAGGATAATGCAGTATTTT. As protein: CASSLDRIMQYF.

The J gene is TRBJ2-1, the V gene TRBV19; the D gene is possibly TRBD2 (6 bases). There are 15 residues in the CDR3. The V gene lost 1 base and the J gene lost 3 bases, with 10 bases spanning the gap. Germline-derived CDR1 and CDR2 are LNHDA and SQIVND (reference sequence). Here the CDR3 reads CASSIVAGLYNEQFF. For the CDR3, the DNA is TGTGCCAGTAGTATAGTCGCGGGGCTCTACAATGAGCAGTTCTTC.

The chain combines TRBV5-1 with TRBJ1-2; 7 bases align to TRBD1. Germline trimming cut 4 bases from V and 1 base from J; bases unmatched to any gene: 4. Germline-derived CDR1 and CDR2 are SGHRS and YFSETQ. There are 14 residues in the CDR3. The CDR3, as DNA: TGCGCCAGCAGCGGAGGGACAGATAACTATGGCTACACCTTC. This codes for CASSGGTDNYGYTF.

This clone has only one observation. Other DNA sequences in the same sample also yield this CDR3. CDR3 in amino acids: CASSLGSGSAYEQYF. DNA of the CDR3: TGTGCCAGCAGCTTAGGTTCAGGGTCAGCCTACGAGCAGTACTTC. The genes are TRBV7-2 and TRBJ2-7; maybe TRBD1 (5 bases). Germline V gene sequence: CDR1 SGHTA, CDR2 FQGNSA. This CDR3 spans 15 amino acids. Trimming shortened V by 1 base and J by 2 bases, and 12 bases separated the two germline ends.

This clone was counted only a few times. The chain has TRBV18 and TRBJ2-7; the D gene is possibly TRBD1 (5 bases). CDR1 and CDR2 from the germline V gene are KGHSH and LQKENI. The ends were cut back, 3 bases at V and 5 bases at J, with 8 bases in the middle. CDR3 length: 12 amino acids. The CDR3 DNA is TGTGCCAGCTCACCTGGGGCCAACGAGCAGTACTTC. Its translation: CASSPGANEQYF.

The V gene is TRBV6-6, the J gene TRBJ2-1, with 8 bases lining up with TRBD2. The CDR3 totals 14 residues. Germline assignment: CDR1 MNHNY and CDR2 SVGAGI (reference sequence). Unmatched junction bases numbered 3, after V lost 2 bases and J lost 6 bases. The CDR3 nucleotides are TGTGCCAGCAGTTACACTAGCGGCCCCAATGAGCAGTTCTTC. Amino acids: CASSYTSGPNEQFF.

The rearrangement links TRBV7-9 to TRBJ1-6, with D possibly being TRBD1 (5 bases). This CDR3 is built from 15 residues. Trimming pared 5 bases from V and 6 bases from J, leaving 14 bases between. In germline, CDR1 is SEHNR, CDR2 FQNEAQ (reference sequence). In DNA, the CDR3 is TGTGCCAGCAGCCCCCAGGGCCGCGGTAATTCACCCCTCCACTTT. Its translation is CASSPQGRGNSPLHF.

The gene calls are TRBV10-3 and TRBJ1-1, with D maybe TRBD1 (6 bases). The CDR3 loop spans 13 amino acids. CDR1 and CDR2 (germline): ENHRY, SYGVKD. Trimming cost V 2 bases and J 4 bases, with 8 bases left between them. The CDR3 is CAISERGFTEAFF. The CDR3 bases are TGTGCCATCAGTGAGAGGGGGTTCACTGAAGCTTTCTTT.

V usage is TRBV4-1 and J usage is TRBJ1-4, with 9 nucleotides matching TRBD1. Germline V lookup: CDR1 MGHRA, CDR2 YSYEKL. The CDR3 totals 17 residues. Unmatched junction bases numbered 14, after V lost 4 bases and J lost 8 bases. CDR3 loop: CASSRGPTGGEGEKLFF. The CDR3 DNA is TGCGCCAGCAGCCGAGGGCCCACAGGGGGCGAAGGAGAAAAACTGTTTTTT.

This clone has only one observation. The chain joins TRBV9 to TRBJ2-1; TRBD2 matches at 10 bases. Germline V gene sequence: CDR1 SGDLS, CDR2 YYNGEE. CDR3 length: 15 amino acids. V shed 6 bases, J shed 3 bases, and the junction held 6 bases outside the gene matches. CDR3 amino acids: CASTLSGGDYNEQFF. Written as DNA, the CDR3 is TGTGCCAGCACTCTAAGCGGGGGGGACTACAATGAGCAGTTCTTC.

V and J are TRBV19 and TRBJ1-1, with D perhaps TRBD1 (5 bases). CDR3 size: 14 residues. Germline-derived CDR1 and CDR2 are LNHDA and SQIVND (reference sequence). Trimming cost V 5 bases and J 5 bases, with 15 bases left between them. The CDR3 DNA sequence: TGTGCCAGTAGTTGGGGGAGGGGATCAACTGAAGCTTTCTTT. This gives the protein CASSWGRGSTEAFF. Full variable domain (outside the CDR3, taken from reference TRBV19 and TRBJ1-1): DGGITQSPKYLFRKEGQNVTLSCEQNLNHDAMYWYRQDPGQGLRLIYYSQIVNDFQKGDIAEGYSVSREKKESFPLTVTSAQKNPTAFYLCASSWGRGSTEAFFGQGTRLTVV.

This sequence joins TRBV20-1 and TRBJ1-4, with TRBD1 as a possible D gene (6 bases). The CDR3 runs to 15 residues. Per the germline V gene, CDR1 is DFQATT and CDR2 is SNEGSKA (reference sequence). V shed 3 bases and J shed 5 bases, with 16 bases lying between them. The CDR3 region has the DNA TGCAGTGCTAGTCGACAGGCCTCTAAGAATGAAAAACTGTTTTTT. Translation: CSASRQASKNEKLFF.